A single sample gave rise to the 25 T cell receptor beta chains below, sequenced in a study of blood T cell repertoires in COVID-19. Clones were sequenced by immunoSEQ multiplex PCR, and TCRdb holds only the in-frame ones, with some missing. This table has around 200,000 clones, more than 75% appearing once. Sequenced material: peripheral blood. These receptor sequences come from a man aged 60-69 years who had recovered from COVID-19.

The chain combines TRBV7-2 with TRBJ1-4; the D gene is possibly TRBD1 (6 bases). Germline V gene data show CDR1 as SGHTA and CDR2 as FQGNSA. The CDR3 totals 14 residues. Trimming left V 11 bases short and J 0 bases short, with 13 bases between. The CDR3, as DNA: TGTGCCTTAGGGGGACCGGCAACTAATGAAAAACTGTTTTTT. Protein: CALGGPATNEKLFF.

The CDR3 spells CASSERTGNTEAFF. CDR3 bases: TGTGCCAGCAGTGAACGGACAGGGAATACTGAAGCTTTCTTT. The chain employs TRBV2 and TRBJ1-1; 8 nucleotides line up with TRBD1. Germline lookup yields CDR1 SNHLY and CDR2 FYNNEI. This CDR3 is built from 14 residues. J lost 5 bases, V lost 2 bases, and 4 bases had no gene match.

The V gene is TRBV2, the J gene TRBJ2-1; 11 positions match TRBD2. The V gene's germline CDR1 is SNHLY and CDR2 FYNNEI. V shed 5 bases, J shed 5 bases, and the junction held 8 bases outside the gene matches. The length of the CDR3 is 16 residues. This chain's CDR3 is CASSPWGLADNNEQFF. DNA for the CDR3: TGTGCCAGCAGTCCATGGGGACTAGCGGACAACAATGAGCAGTTCTTC.

In this sample, this clone turned up a few times. This sequence joins TRBV28 and TRBJ1-1, with a possible D match to TRBD1 (5 bases). The V gene's germline CDR1 is MDHEN and CDR2 SYDVKM. This CDR3 comprises 12 residues. V was cut by 7 bases and J by 8 bases, with 14 bases left in between. CDR3 DNA sequence: TGTGCCAGCATTAAGTACCAGGGAGAAGCTTTCTTT. Residues: CASIKYQGEAFF. Combining the CDR3 with reference TRBV28 and TRBJ1-1 gives the whole variable domain DVKVTQSSRYLVKRTGEKVFLECVQDMDHENMFWYRQDPGLGLRLIYFSYDVKMKEKGDIPEGYSVSREKKERFSLILESASTNQTSMYLCASIKYQGEAFFGQGTRLTVV.

To note about this clone: An end of the junction differs from the germline gene, which may be a read error. J is TRBJ2-7 and V is TRBV12-5, with D possibly TRBD1 on 5 matching bases. The CDR3 contains 12 residues. Germline lookup yields CDR1 LGHNT and CDR2 FRNRAP. The CDR3 coding sequence is TGTGCTAGTGGTTTGGTGCCCAGGGCGGTAAGTTTC. Translated, it gives CASGLVPRAVSF.

This clone appeared once. The chain joins TRBV5-5 to TRBJ2-3; 8 bases are a match to TRBD2. Germline-derived CDR1 and CDR2 are SGHKS and YYEKEE (reference sequence). This CDR3 comprises 18 residues. After removal of 4 bases from V and 4 bases from J, the junction contained 17 bases not matched to a gene. This chain's CDR3 is CASSLAPPGPGGADTQYF. CDR3 sequence (DNA): TGTGCCAGCAGCCTAGCCCCCCCCGGGCCCGGGGGGGCAGATACGCAGTATTTT.

The chain couples TRBV24-1 to TRBJ1-5, with D tentatively TRBD1 (6 bases). The CDR3 is 16 amino acids. V lost 3 bases to trimming and J lost 4 bases, with 15 bases between them. The germline CDR1 and CDR2 sequences are KGHDR and SFDVKD. Here the CDR3 DNA reads TGTGCCACCAGTGATGTCAGGCAGGGGAATAATCAGCCCCAGCATTTT. The encoded protein is CATSDVRQGNNQPQHF.

V gene TRBV6-5 combines with J gene TRBJ1-6; the D gene is possibly TRBD1 (6 bases). CDR1 and CDR2 (germline): MNHEY, SVGAGI. The CDR3 covers 14 residues. The V and J ends lost 6 bases and 5 bases respectively, with 11 bases between them. In DNA, the CDR3 is TGTGCCAGCAGATTTACAGGGAATAATTCACCCCTCCACTTT. It specifies CASRFTGNNSPLHF.

This chain uses TRBV11-2 with TRBJ1-3; D not certain. The V gene lost 0 bases and the J gene lost 7 bases, with 10 bases spanning the gap. Germline values: CDR1 SGHAT, CDR2 FQNNGV. The CDR3 spans 14 residues. Written as DNA, the CDR3 is TGTGCCAGCAGCTTAGATAACGCCAGGAACACCATATATTTT. This gives the protein CASSLDNARNTIYF.

V usage is TRBV7-2 and J usage is TRBJ2-1; D gene uncertain. V was shortened by 3 bases and J by 10 bases, with 7 bases between the two germline ends. Germline V lookup: CDR1 SGHTA, CDR2 FQGNSA. This CDR3 is 11 amino acids long. For the CDR3, the DNA is TGTGCCAGCAGCTTGGCGAGGGAGCAGTTCTTC. Its protein product is CASSLAREQFF.

This chain connects TRBV9 to TRBJ2-1, with 9 bases matching TRBD2. This CDR3 spans 17 amino acids. Germline loops: CDR1 SGDLS, CDR2 YYNGEE. Germline trimming cut 4 bases from V and 5 bases from J; bases unmatched to any gene: 13. The CDR3 loop is CASSPRPSAGGDNEQFF. CDR3 nucleotides: TGTGCCAGCAGCCCCCGACCCTCGGCGGGGGGGGACAATGAGCAGTTCTTC.

There are a few counts of this clone. V usage is TRBV18 and J usage is TRBJ1-2; D gene ambiguous. The CDR3 contains 13 residues. The germline V and J ends were trimmed by 4 bases and 7 bases, with 13 bases remaining between them. From germline, CDR1 is KGHSH and CDR2 LQKENI. This CDR3 reads CASSLERSGGYTF. In nucleotides, the CDR3 is TGTGCCAGCTCACTCGAGAGGAGCGGTGGCTACACCTTC.

This clone was found once. The genes are TRBV6-5 and TRBJ1-1, with a weak D call TRBD1 (5 bases). V dropped 5 bases and J dropped 1 base, with 14 bases sitting between them. This CDR3 comprises 15 residues. CDR1 and CDR2 (germline): MNHEY, SVGAGI. CDR3 amino acids: CASSKSGTANTEAFF. Here the CDR3 DNA reads TGTGCCAGCAGTAAAAGCGGGACGGCGAACACTGAAGCTTTCTTT.

The V and J genes are TRBV13 and TRBJ2-1, with 7 bases that match TRBD2. Germline lookup yields CDR1 PRHDT and CDR2 FYEKMQ (reference sequence). The length of the CDR3 is 15 residues. The trim removed 4 bases at V and 9 bases at J, leaving 12 bases unmatched. CDR3 region: CASSSPFTERGEQFF. The CDR3 DNA is TGTGCCAGCAGCTCCCCCTTTACAGAGCGGGGTGAGCAGTTCTTC.

The gene calls are TRBV29-1 and TRBJ2-5, with TRBD1 matching 10 bases. The CDR3 length is 12 residues. V was pared by 6 bases and J by 3 bases, with 1 base of the junction left unmatched. Germline CDR1 and CDR2: SQVTM and ANQGSEA. CDR3 nucleotides: TGCAGCGTGACAGGGGGCAAAGAGACCCAGTACTTC. Translated: CSVTGGKETQYF.

This chain joins TRBV5-4 and TRBJ2-1; 14 positions agree with TRBD2. V shed 4 bases, J shed 8 bases, and the junction held 5 bases outside the gene matches. In germline, CDR1 is SGHNT, CDR2 YYREEE (reference sequence). The CDR3 loop spans 15 amino acids. DNA of the CDR3: TGTGCCAGCAGCCTGACTAGCGGGGGGGCCTATGAGCAGTTCTTC. This gives the protein CASSLTSGGAYEQFF.

The V call is TRBV12-5, the J call TRBJ1-1; D is undetermined. The germline V and J ends were trimmed by 6 bases and 4 bases, with 18 bases remaining between them. This CDR3 is built from 15 residues. Germline CDR1 is LGHNT and CDR2 is FRNRAP. For the CDR3, the DNA is TGTGCTAGTGGCCCTGGCATCCCCGGGAGCACTGAAGCTTTCTTT. Translated, it gives CASGPGIPGSTEAFF.

The J gene is TRBJ2-7, the V gene TRBV5-1, with TRBD2 identical over 11 bases. After removal of 0 bases from V and 6 bases from J, the junction contained 5 bases not matched to a gene. The CDR3 consists of 15 residues. Per germline, CDR1 SGHRS and CDR2 YFSETQ. The CDR3 nucleotides read TGCGCCAGCAGCTTGGCCCTAGCGGGAGGTGCCGAGCAGTACTTC. Amino acids: CASSLALAGGAEQYF.

V and J are TRBV28 and TRBJ1-1; possibly TRBD1 for D (6 bases). From germline, CDR1 is MDHEN and CDR2 SYDVKM. V lost 5 bases to trimming and J lost 4 bases, with 11 bases between them. The CDR3 extends over 13 amino acids. DNA for the CDR3: TGTGCCAGCAGTACAGGGTGGGTCACTGAAGCTTTCTTT. Amino acid sequence: CASSTGWVTEAFF.

This rearrangement joins TRBV27 to TRBJ1-6; 8 positions match TRBD1. J was trimmed by 7 bases and V by 2 bases; bases with no gene match: 4. The CDR3 totals 15 residues. CDR1 and CDR2 from the germline V gene are MNHEY and SMNVEV (reference sequence). The chain's CDR3 is CASSLKQGENSPLHF. CDR3 sequence (DNA): TGTGCCAGCAGTTTAAAACAGGGGGAGAATTCACCCCTCCACTTT.

This sequence joins TRBV7-3 and TRBJ2-5; weak D call: TRBD2 (5 bases). V dropped 3 bases and J dropped 5 bases, with 10 bases sitting between them. The CDR3 length is 13 residues. Looked up from germline, CDR1 is SGHTA and CDR2 is FQGTGA. In DNA, the CDR3 is TGTGCCAGCAGCTTTAACGGCGGGGAGACCCAGTACTTC. The encoded protein is CASSFNGGETQYF.

The J gene is TRBJ2-1, the V gene TRBV28; TRBD2 agrees at 9 bases. The CDR3 consists of 16 residues. CDR1 is MDHEN, CDR2 SYDVKM, per germline. Losses at the gene ends were 3 bases for V and 0 bases for J; bases not matched to a gene: 3. The CDR3 is CASSLVTSGSYNEQFF. The CDR3 DNA reads as TGTGCCAGCAGTTTGGTGACTAGCGGCTCCTACAATGAGCAGTTCTTC.

This sequence joins TRBV19 and TRBJ1-1, with D possibly being TRBD1 (5 bases). Looked up from germline, CDR1 is LNHDA and CDR2 is SQIVND (reference sequence). The CDR3 runs 12 residues. The ends were cut back, 3 bases at V and 6 bases at J, with 8 bases in the middle. CDR3 DNA sequence: TGTGCCAGTAGTATGCCAGGGTCTGAAGCTTTCTTT. It yields the protein CASSMPGSEAFF.

The V call is TRBV7-3, the J call TRBJ1-1; TRBD1 is a possible D gene (5 bases). Germline V CDR1 and CDR2: SGHTA, FQGTGA. With 5 bases removed from V and 0 bases from J, the gap between germline ends came to 10 bases. This CDR3 is 14 amino acids long. CDR3 DNA: TGTGCCAGCAGCCCCGACAGTATGAACACTGAAGCTTTCTTT. Encoded protein: CASSPDSMNTEAFF. Looking up the rest from reference TRBV7-3 and TRBJ1-1 gives the full variable domain: GAGVSQTPSNKVTEKGKYVELRCDPISGHTALYWYRQSLGQGPEFLIYFQGTGAADDSGLPNDRFFAVRPEGSVSTLKIQRTERGDSAVYLCASSPDSMNTEAFFGQGTRLTVV.

J is TRBJ2-6 and V is TRBV7-9; the D gene is possibly TRBD2 (6 bases). This CDR3 is built from 15 residues. From germline, CDR1 is SEHNR and CDR2 FQNEAQ (reference sequence). V shed 5 bases and J shed 0 bases, with 8 bases lying between them. This chain's CDR3 is CASSRRGSGANVLTF. As DNA, the CDR3 is TGTGCCAGCAGCCGGCGGGGCTCTGGGGCCAACGTCCTGACTTTC. Using reference TRBV7-9 and TRBJ2-6 for the parts outside the CDR3, the full variable domain is DTGVSQNPRHKITKRGQNVTFRCDPISEHNRLYWYRQTLGQGPEFLTYFQNEAQLEKSRLLSDRFSAERPKGSFSTLEIQRTEQGDSAMYLCASSRRGSGANVLTFGAGSRLTVL.